The 4 T cell receptor beta chains in this list originate from one sample, sequenced in a study of beta chain features in type 1 diabetes. TCRB transcripts that were expressed got sequenced, as all of the isolated RNA had been reverse transcribed. Data came from immunoSEQ multiplex PCR; TCRdb stores just in-frame clones and leaves some out. Seen here are roughly 300,000 clones, 13% to 15% observed once, and the top ten hold under 8.5%. The sequenced sample consisted of central memory CD4+ T cells from blood. These TCRs come from a man aged 30 to 39 in good health.

The gene calls are TRBV11-2 and TRBJ2-5; D unresolved. The CDR3 runs 15 residues. Germline assignment: CDR1 SGHAT and CDR2 FQNNGV. The V end was cut by 1 base, the J end by 3 bases, with 12 bases between. CDR3 nucleotides: TGTGCCAGCAGCTTAGGGACGGTGCCCGAAGAGACCCAGTACTTC. Protein sequence: CASSLGTVPEETQYF.

The V and J genes are TRBV7-8 and TRBJ2-1; D ambiguous. In germline, CDR1 is SGHVS, CDR2 FQNEAQ. The CDR3 extends over 14 amino acids. V shed 1 base and J shed 10 bases, with 14 bases lying between them. CDR3 residues: CASSLGWSIREQFF. CDR3 DNA: TGTGCCAGCAGCTTAGGGTGGAGCATTAGGGAGCAGTTCTTC.

V gene TRBV7-2 combines with J gene TRBJ2-1, with 10 bases that match TRBD2. This CDR3 is 16 amino acids long. Germline CDR1 and CDR2: SGHTA and FQGNSA. V was clipped by 1 base and J by 5 bases; unmatched bases: 5. CDR3 nucleotide sequence: TGTGCCAGCAGCTTAGGAATAGCGGGAGGTGACAATGAGCAGTTCTTC. It yields the protein CASSLGIAGGDNEQFF.

This clone occurred a few times. This rearrangement joins TRBV7-2 to TRBJ1-1; 10 bases agree with TRBD1. CDR1 SGHTA and CDR2 FQGNSA come from the germline V gene. The CDR3 loop spans 15 amino acids. The trim removed 5 bases at V and 5 bases at J, leaving 8 bases unmatched. CDR3 nucleotides: TGTGCCAGCAGCCCGGACAGGGGGAAGGAGACTGAAGCTTTCTTT. This sequence encodes CASSPDRGKETEAFF.